This TCR beta chain was identified during a study of PD-L1 blockade in urothelial cancer. Study information: At 3 weeks after treatment start (second dose) and again at 6 weeks, blood was analyzed.

Sample time point: pretreatment peripheral blood. TCRdb's table, derived via immunoSEQ multiplex PCR, lists solely in-frame clones and lacks some. The data contain more than 55,000 clones, approximately 80% of them singletons. The CDR3 consists of 14 residues. The V segment lost 4 bases and the J segment 4 bases; nucleotides outside the gene matches: 5. Germline V gene sequence: CDR1 LNHDA, CDR2 SQIVND (reference sequence). The chain uses TRBV19 and TRBJ2-3; 7 nucleotides agree with TRBD1. This sequence originates from a man between 70 and 80 years old with urothelial cancer. Specimen: PBMCs, collected around atezolizumab (anti-PD-L1) treatment. CDR3 loop: CASSTTGVPDTQYF. The CDR3 DNA sequence: TGTGCCAGTAGTACCACAGGGGTGCCAGATACGCAGTATTTT.